The subject of this entry is one T cell receptor (beta chain). The antigen is unknown. Expressed TCRB transcripts were sequenced, since all the RNA that had been isolated was reverse transcribed. Profiling relied on immunoSEQ multiplex PCR, and the TCRdb table lists in-frame clones only, not all of them. Among roughly 340,000 clones listed, approximately 12% were seen once. V gave up 5 bases and J gave up 0 bases; unmatched junction bases: 6. Per the germline V gene, CDR1 is MDHEN and CDR2 is SYDVKM. This CDR3 spans 16 amino acids. This sample was taken from a study of beta chain features in type 1 diabetes. The overall study: Across every sample, about 110 million sorted cells were examined in total.

Findings and limits, study-wide: A pattern of fewer insertions and more deletions at VDJ junctions was seen in type 1 diabetes patients. All four CD4+ subsets from Type 1 diabetes patients carried moderately but significantly shorter TCRB CDR3s. It was among patients, rather than healthy donors, that naive, central memory and Treg TCRB repertoires appeared more similar. The question of HLA type influencing TCRB rearrangement was one that remained unresolved here.

The chain combines TRBV28 with TRBJ2-1, with 8 nucleotides matching TRBD2. Sequenced material: naive CD4+ T cells from blood. This TCR came from a woman between 18 and 29 years old with type 1 diabetes. This CDR3 reads CASSRGGFPSYNEQFF. In DNA, the CDR3 is TGTGCCAGCAGTCGGGGGGGCTTCCCCTCCTACAATGAGCAGTTCTTC.